This paragraph covers one T cell receptor beta chain sequence. What it recognizes is unknown. The germline V and J ends were trimmed by 6 bases and 1 base, with 19 bases remaining between them. The CDR3 loop spans 17 amino acids. Every sampled donor was Caucasian and healthy. The sample is drawn from a study of identical twins. Study-level points and caveats: Low generation probability was overrepresented in out-of-frame alpha sequences shared by twins.

TCRdb re-called the 5' RACE reads through MiXCR, storing one row per CDR3 protein. Of about 490,000 distinct CDR3 sequences in the sample, approximately 14% were seen once. The sample was also reused in another study, on yellow fever vaccine responses in identical twins.

This chain joins TRBV12-3 or TRBV12-4 and TRBJ2-1, with D possibly being TRBD1 (5 bases). The sequence derives from a woman aged 18-29 years in good health. The sample consisted of CD4+ T cells sorted from blood. The CDR3 DNA follows: TGTGCCAGCAGCCAAAGGGGCCCTGGCGATTCCTACAATGAGCAGTTCTTC. Amino acids: CASSQRGPGDSYNEQFF.